The 17 T cell receptor beta chains reported below all come from one sample, sequenced in a study of T cells in Graves' hyperthyroidism and ophthalmopathy. Regions amplified from RNA transcripts were the TCR beta CDR3 regions. The study used the HTBI primer set for a first-round RT-PCR of the TCR CDR3. Using its own MiXCR run on the multiplex PCR reads, TCRdb lists one record per CDR3 protein. The sample consists of 360,000 or so distinct CDR3 sequences, approximately 16% of them appearing once. What was sequenced was blood. The receptor source for this set is a woman in her fifties or sixties with Graves' ophthalmopathy.

This clonotype was seen ten or more times. The chain combines TRBV5-1 with TRBJ2-7; no reliable D call. This CDR3 contains 12 residues. V dropped 1 base and J dropped 2 bases, with 4 bases sitting between them. The germline V gene has CDR1 SGHRS and CDR2 YFSETQ. CDR3 region: CASSLKAYEQYF. CDR3 DNA: TGCGCCAGCAGCTTGAAGGCCTACGAGCAGTACTTC.

This clonotype was recorded a few times. This rearrangement joins TRBV29-1 to TRBJ2-7; D is perhaps TRBD1 (5 bases). V lost 2 bases and J 3 bases, leaving 14 bases between the germline ends. CDR3 length: 14 amino acids. Germline CDR1 SQVTM, CDR2 ANQGSEA. CDR3 amino acids: CSVETGHGVYEQYF. CDR3 in DNA: TGCAGCGTTGAAACAGGCCACGGAGTCTACGAGCAGTACTTC.

This clonotype was counted many times. The CDR3 reads CASSTYRDKGYEQYF. As DNA, the CDR3 is TGTGCCAGCAGCACCTACAGGGACAAAGGCTACGAGCAGTACTTC. The chain couples TRBV7-2 to TRBJ2-7; D possibly corresponds to TRBD1 (6 bases). CDR1 is SGHTA, CDR2 FQGNSA, per germline. Trimming removed 5 bases at V and 3 bases at J, with 17 bases between. This CDR3 has 15 amino acids.

This clonotype was counted between two and nine times. The chain employs TRBV2 and TRBJ2-3; D gene unclear. There are 15 residues in the CDR3. Per germline, CDR1 SNHLY and CDR2 FYNNEI. V dropped 0 bases and J dropped 2 bases, with 9 bases sitting between them. CDR3 in amino acids: CASSEALTDTDTQYF. Here the CDR3 DNA reads TGTGCCAGCAGTGAAGCGCTTACCGACACAGATACGCAGTATTTT.

CDR3 amino acids: CASSRWGELFF. The CDR3 nucleotides are TGTGCCAGCAGCCGTTGGGGGGAGCTGTTTTTT. The chain links TRBV6-1 to TRBJ2-2; no clear D gene. Trimming cost V 6 bases and J 8 bases, with 7 bases left between them. The CDR3 is 11 amino acids. Germline CDR1 and CDR2: MNHNS and SASEGT.

In its sample, this clonotype was seen many times. V is TRBV20-1 and J is TRBJ2-1; the D gene is possibly TRBD2 (5 bases). Trimming stripped 6 bases from V and 10 bases from J, with 13 bases between. Germline values: CDR1 DFQATT, CDR2 SNEGSKA (reference sequence). The CDR3 is 11 amino acids. In DNA form, the CDR3 reads TGCAGTGCCGCCGCCGGGGTGGAGCAGTTCTTC. This gives the protein CSAAAGVEQFF.

This clonotype was recorded a few times. The rearrangement uses TRBV5-1 and TRBJ2-5; 11 bases align to TRBD2. With 8 bases clipped from V and 2 bases from J, the junction kept 5 bases outside the gene matches. The germline V gene encodes CDR1 SGHRS and CDR2 YFSETQ. This CDR3 is 14 amino acids long. The CDR3 DNA reads as TGCGCCAGTGGGACTAGCGGAAAACAAGAGACCCAGTACTTC. It encodes CASGTSGKQETQYF.

This clonotype was detected ten times or more. The chain employs TRBV10-3 and TRBJ2-1, with 9 bases matching TRBD1. The CDR3 consists of 13 residues. V shed 7 bases, J shed 8 bases, and the junction held 6 bases outside the gene matches. Germline V gene sequence: CDR1 ENHRY, CDR2 SYGVKD. As DNA, the CDR3 is TGTGCCATCACAGGACAGGGGAGGGATGAGCAGTTCTTC. It specifies CAITGQGRDEQFF.

There are many counts of this clonotype. The chain recombines TRBV7-9 with TRBJ1-2, with D perhaps TRBD1 (5 bases). The germline V gene has CDR1 SEHNR and CDR2 FQNEAQ (reference sequence). This CDR3 has 12 residues. The V end lost 10 bases, the J end lost 4 bases, and 13 bases lay between the germline ends. CDR3 in DNA: TGTGCCACCTCGGACACTTCCTATGGCTACACCTTC. It encodes CATSDTSYGYTF.

This chain connects TRBV30 to TRBJ1-2; no reliable D call. The CDR3 spans 15 residues. V dropped 7 bases and J dropped 7 bases, with 25 bases sitting between them. Germline V gives CDR1 GTSNPN, CDR2 SVGIG (reference sequence). The CDR3 here is CASPHGSRGLGGYTF. The CDR3, as DNA: TGTGCCTCCCCCCATGGGTCACGGGGTCTCGGTGGCTACACCTTC.

As for this clonotype: A read error may produce the germline difference seen at one junction end. The rearrangement uses TRBV28 and TRBJ2-7; 8 positions match TRBD2. Germline values: CDR1 MDHEN, CDR2 SYDVKM. CDR3 length: 13 residues. The chain's CDR3 is CASSFSSGYGQYF. The CDR3 bases are TGTGCCAGCAGTTTTTCTAGCGGGTACGGGCAGTACTTC.

This clonotype was seen at least ten times. The chain carries TRBV11-2 and TRBJ2-1; tentative D call: TRBD2 (5 bases). The V gene's germline CDR1 is SGHAT and CDR2 FQNNGV. V lost 1 base and J 0 bases, leaving 28 bases between the germline ends. The CDR3 covers 22 residues. The CDR3 loop is CASSLVFGSRAEEGGSYNEQFF. CDR3 DNA: TGTGCCAGCAGCTTAGTATTCGGTTCAAGAGCGGAAGAAGGTGGCTCCTACAATGAGCAGTTCTTC.

In the case of this clonotype: Since a much larger clone is just one base distant, this may be a read error. The V call is TRBV28, the J call TRBJ1-6; 8 bases map to TRBD1. CDR3 length: 14 residues. V shed 6 bases, J shed 11 bases, and the junction held 9 bases outside the gene matches. Per germline, CDR1 MDHEN and CDR2 SYDVKM. DNA of the CDR3: TGTGCCAGCAGGGCGGACAGGGATCATCCACCCCTCCACTTT. It is translated as CASRADRDHPPLHF.

This clonotype has ten or more counts. The J gene is TRBJ2-5, the V gene TRBV20-1; D gene uncertain. V was cut by 3 bases and J by 0 bases, with 5 bases left in between. Germline V gives CDR1 DFQATT, CDR2 SNEGSKA (reference sequence). CDR3 length equals 12 residues. The CDR3 nucleotides are TGCAGTGCTAGTGTGTACCAAGAGACCCAGTACTTC. Translating gives CSASVYQETQYF.

This clonotype was counted many times. The gene calls are TRBV30 and TRBJ2-7; no definite D call. This CDR3 contains 13 residues. Trimming stripped 5 bases from V and 6 bases from J, with 17 bases between. Germline CDR1 GTSNPN, CDR2 SVGIG (reference sequence). The DNA for the CDR3 is TGTGCCTGGTCTTTAGACTTGTATGGCGAGCAGTACTTC. Translation gives CAWSLDLYGEQYF.

The chain has TRBV20-1 and TRBJ2-7; 9 bases are shared with TRBD2. CDR1 and CDR2 from the germline V gene are DFQATT and SNEGSKA (reference sequence). The CDR3 extends over 13 amino acids. V dropped 3 bases and J dropped 5; count of bases not matched to a gene: 5. The CDR3 sequence: CSASSAGGNEQYF. In nucleotides, the CDR3 is TGCAGTGCTAGCTCAGCGGGAGGCAACGAGCAGTACTTC.

In this sample, this clonotype turned up many times. The chain has TRBV5-1 and TRBJ2-1; 10 bases are shared with TRBD2. Germline V gives CDR1 SGHRS, CDR2 YFSETQ. V lost 0 bases, J lost 4 bases, and 1 base stayed unmatched. This CDR3 is 15 amino acids long. CDR3 loop: CASSLELAGYNEQFF. The CDR3, as DNA: TGCGCCAGCAGCTTGGAACTAGCGGGGTACAATGAGCAGTTCTTC.